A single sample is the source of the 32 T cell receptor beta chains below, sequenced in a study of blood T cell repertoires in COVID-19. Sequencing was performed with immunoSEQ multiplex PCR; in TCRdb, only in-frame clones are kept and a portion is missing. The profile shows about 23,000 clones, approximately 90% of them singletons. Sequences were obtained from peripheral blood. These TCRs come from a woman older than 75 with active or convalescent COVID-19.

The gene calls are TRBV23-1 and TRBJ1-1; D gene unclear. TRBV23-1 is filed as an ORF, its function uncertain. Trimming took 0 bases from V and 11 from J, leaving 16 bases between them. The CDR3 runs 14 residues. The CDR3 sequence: CASSQSGRMVEAFF. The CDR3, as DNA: TGCGCCAGCAGTCAATCGGGCAGGATGGTTGAGGCTTTCTTT.

The CDR3 bases are TGTGCCAGCAGACGTCGGGACAGGGGAACCGAGCAGTACTTC. Amino acids: CASRRRDRGTEQYF. The rearrangement uses TRBV5-6 and TRBJ2-7, with TRBD1 matching over 10 bases. The CDR3 consists of 14 residues. V lost 5 bases and J lost 6; bases outside the gene matches: 8. The germline gives CDR1 SGHDT, CDR2 YYEEEE.

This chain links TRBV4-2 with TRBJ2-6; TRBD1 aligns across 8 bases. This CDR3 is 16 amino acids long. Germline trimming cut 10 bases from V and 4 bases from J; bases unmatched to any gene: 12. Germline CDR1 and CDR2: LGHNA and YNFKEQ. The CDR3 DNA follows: TGTGCCACTTACGGGACAGGTGTTCGCGGGGCCAACGTCCTGACTTTC. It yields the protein CATYGTGVRGANVLTF.

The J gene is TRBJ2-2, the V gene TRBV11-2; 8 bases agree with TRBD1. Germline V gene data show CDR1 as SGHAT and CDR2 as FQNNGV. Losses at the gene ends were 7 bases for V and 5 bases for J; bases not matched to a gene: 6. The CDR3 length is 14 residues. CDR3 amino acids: CASNLGQATGELFF. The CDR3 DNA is TGTGCCAGCAACCTGGGACAGGCTACCGGGGAGCTGTTTTTT.

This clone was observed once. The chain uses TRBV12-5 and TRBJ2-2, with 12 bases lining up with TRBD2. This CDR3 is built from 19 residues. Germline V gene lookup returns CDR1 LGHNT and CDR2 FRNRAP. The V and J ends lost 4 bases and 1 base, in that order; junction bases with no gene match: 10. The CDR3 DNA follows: TGTGCTAGTGGTTCCTCATGGACTAGCGGGATCCTGAACACCGGGGAGCTGTTTTTT. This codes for CASGSSWTSGILNTGELFF.

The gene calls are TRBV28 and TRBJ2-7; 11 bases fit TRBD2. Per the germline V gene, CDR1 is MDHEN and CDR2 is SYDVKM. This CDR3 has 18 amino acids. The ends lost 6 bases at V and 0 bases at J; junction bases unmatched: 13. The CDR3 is CASRTGTSGPISSYEQYF. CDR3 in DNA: TGTGCCAGCAGGACCGGGACTAGCGGCCCGATAAGCTCCTACGAGCAGTACTTC.

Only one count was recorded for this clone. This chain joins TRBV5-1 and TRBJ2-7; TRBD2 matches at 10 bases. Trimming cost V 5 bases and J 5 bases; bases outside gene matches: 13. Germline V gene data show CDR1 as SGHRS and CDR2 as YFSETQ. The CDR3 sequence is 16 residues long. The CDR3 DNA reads TGCGCCAGCAGTCGGATGGCTAGCGGGAGTCGCAACGAGCAGTACTTC. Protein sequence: CASSRMASGSRNEQYF.

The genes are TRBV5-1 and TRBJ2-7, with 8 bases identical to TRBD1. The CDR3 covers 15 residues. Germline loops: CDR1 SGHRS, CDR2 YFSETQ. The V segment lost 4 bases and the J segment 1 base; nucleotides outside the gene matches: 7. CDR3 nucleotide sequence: TGCGCCAGCAGCCCCGACAGGGGAAGGTCCTACGAGCAGTACTTC. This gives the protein CASSPDRGRSYEQYF.

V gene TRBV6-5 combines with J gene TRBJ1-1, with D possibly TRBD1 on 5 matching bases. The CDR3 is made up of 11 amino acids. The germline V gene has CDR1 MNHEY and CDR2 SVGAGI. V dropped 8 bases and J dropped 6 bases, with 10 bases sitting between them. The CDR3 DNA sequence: TGTGCCAGCCGGGGGGTATCTGAAGCTTTCTTT. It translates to CASRGVSEAFF.

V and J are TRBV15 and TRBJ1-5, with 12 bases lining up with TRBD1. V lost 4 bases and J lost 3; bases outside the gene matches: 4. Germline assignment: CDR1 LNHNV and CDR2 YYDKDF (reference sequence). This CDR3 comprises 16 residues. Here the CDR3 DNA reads TGTGCCACCAGCACCGGGACAGGGGGCATCAATCAGCCCCAGCATTTT. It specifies CATSTGTGGINQPQHF.

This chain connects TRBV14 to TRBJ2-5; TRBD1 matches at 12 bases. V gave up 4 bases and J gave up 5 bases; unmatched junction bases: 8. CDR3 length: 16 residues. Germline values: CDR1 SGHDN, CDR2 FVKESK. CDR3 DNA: TGTGCCAGCAGCCCGACGGGACAGGGGGCGCATGAGACCCAGTACTTC. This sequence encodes CASSPTGQGAHETQYF.

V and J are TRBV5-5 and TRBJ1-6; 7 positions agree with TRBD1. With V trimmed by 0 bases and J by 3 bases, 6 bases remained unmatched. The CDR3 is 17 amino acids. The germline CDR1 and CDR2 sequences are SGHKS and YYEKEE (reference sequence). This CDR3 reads CASSLVAGGNYNSPLHF. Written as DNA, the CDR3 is TGTGCCAGCAGCTTGGTAGCAGGGGGTAACTATAATTCACCCCTCCACTTT.

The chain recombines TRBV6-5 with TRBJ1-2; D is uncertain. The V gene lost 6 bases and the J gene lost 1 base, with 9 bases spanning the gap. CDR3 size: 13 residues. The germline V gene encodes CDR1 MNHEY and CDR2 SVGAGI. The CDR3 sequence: CASSMRLNYGYTF. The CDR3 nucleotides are TGTGCCAGCAGCATGAGACTTAACTATGGCTACACCTTC.

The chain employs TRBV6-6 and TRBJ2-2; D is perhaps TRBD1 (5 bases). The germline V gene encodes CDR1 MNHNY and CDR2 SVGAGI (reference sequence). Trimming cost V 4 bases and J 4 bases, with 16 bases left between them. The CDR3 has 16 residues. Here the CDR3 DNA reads TGTGCCAGCAGTTCTCCATCTAGGGGCGTCACCGGGGAGCTGTTTTTT. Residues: CASSSPSRGVTGELFF.

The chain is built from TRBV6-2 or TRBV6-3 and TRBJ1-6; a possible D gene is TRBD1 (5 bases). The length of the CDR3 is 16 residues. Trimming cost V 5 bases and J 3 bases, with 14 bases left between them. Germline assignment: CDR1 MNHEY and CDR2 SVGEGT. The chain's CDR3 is CASSHGTTLYNSPLHF. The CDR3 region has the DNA TGTGCCAGCAGTCACGGGACTACCCTCTATAATTCACCCCTCCACTTT.

CDR3 DNA sequence: TGTGCCAGCAGTTCCAACAATCAGCCCCAGCATTTT. This translates into CASSSNNQPQHF. The rearrangement uses TRBV6-6 and TRBJ1-5; D call uncertain. The V gene's germline CDR1 is MNHNY and CDR2 SVGAGI (reference sequence). This CDR3 has 12 residues. Trimming took off 4 bases at V and 3 bases at J, with 4 bases between the two ends.

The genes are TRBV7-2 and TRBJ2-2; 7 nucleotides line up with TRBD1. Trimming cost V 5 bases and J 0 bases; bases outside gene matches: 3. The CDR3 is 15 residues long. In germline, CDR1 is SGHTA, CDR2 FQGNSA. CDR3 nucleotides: TGTGCCAGCAGCCTGGGACAGACGAACACCGGGGAGCTGTTTTTT. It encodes CASSLGQTNTGELFF. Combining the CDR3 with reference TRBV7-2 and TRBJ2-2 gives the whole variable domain GAGVSQSPSNKVTEKGKDVELRCDPISGHTALYWYRQSLGQGLEFLIYFQGNSAPDKSGLPSDRFSAERTGGSVSTLTIQRTQQEDSAVYLCASSLGQTNTGELFFGEGSRLTVL.

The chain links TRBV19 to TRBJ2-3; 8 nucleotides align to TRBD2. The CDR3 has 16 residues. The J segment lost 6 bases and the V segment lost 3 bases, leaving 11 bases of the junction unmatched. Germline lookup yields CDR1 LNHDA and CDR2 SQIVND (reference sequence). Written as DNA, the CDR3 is TGTGCCAGTAGTATGGGCACGGGGGGGCGTGGCGATACGCAGTATTTT. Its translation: CASSMGTGGRGDTQYF.

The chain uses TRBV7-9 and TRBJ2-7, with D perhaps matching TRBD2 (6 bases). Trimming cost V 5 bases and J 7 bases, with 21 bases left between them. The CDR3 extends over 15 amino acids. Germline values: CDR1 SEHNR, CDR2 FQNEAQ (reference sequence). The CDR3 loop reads CASSLTSGGVGEQYF. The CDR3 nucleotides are TGTGCCAGCAGCCTAACCTCTGGCGGGGTCGGGGAGCAGTACTTC.

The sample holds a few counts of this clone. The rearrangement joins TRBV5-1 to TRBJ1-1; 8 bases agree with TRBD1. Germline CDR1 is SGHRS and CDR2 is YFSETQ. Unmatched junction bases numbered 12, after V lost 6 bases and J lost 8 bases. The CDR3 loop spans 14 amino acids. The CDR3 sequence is CASTPGGSYKEAFF. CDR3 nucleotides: TGCGCCAGCACGCCAGGGGGCTCGTACAAGGAAGCTTTCTTT.

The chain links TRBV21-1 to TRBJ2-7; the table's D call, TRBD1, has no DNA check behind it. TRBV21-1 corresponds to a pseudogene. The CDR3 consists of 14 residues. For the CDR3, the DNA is TGTGCCAGCACCGACAGGGGCGATTCCTACGAGCAGTACTTC. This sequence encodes CASTDRGDSYEQYF.

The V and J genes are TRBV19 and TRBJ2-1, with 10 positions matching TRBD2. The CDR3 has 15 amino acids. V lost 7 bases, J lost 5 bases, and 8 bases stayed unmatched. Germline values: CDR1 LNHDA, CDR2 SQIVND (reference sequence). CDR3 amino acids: CASTRAGGSHNEQFF. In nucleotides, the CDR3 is TGTGCCAGTACCAGAGCGGGGGGGTCCCACAATGAGCAGTTCTTC.

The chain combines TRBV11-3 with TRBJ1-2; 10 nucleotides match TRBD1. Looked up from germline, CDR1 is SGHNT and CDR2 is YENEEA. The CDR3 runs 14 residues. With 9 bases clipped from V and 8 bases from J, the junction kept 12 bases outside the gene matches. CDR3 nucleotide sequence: TGTGCCAGGGGGTCGCGTGGGACAGGGGAAGGCTACACCTTC. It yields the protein CARGSRGTGEGYTF.

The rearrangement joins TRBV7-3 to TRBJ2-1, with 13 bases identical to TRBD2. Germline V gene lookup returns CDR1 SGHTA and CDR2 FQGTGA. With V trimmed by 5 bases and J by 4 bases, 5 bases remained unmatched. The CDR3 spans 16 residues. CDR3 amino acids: CASSLSLAGGYNEQFF. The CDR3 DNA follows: TGTGCCAGCAGCCTATCACTAGCGGGAGGGTACAATGAGCAGTTCTTC.

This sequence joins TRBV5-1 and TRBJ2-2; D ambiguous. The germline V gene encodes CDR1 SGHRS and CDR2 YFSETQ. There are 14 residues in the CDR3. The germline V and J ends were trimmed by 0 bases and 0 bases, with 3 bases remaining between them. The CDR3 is CASSLAANTGELFF. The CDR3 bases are TGCGCCAGCAGCTTGGCAGCGAACACCGGGGAGCTGTTTTTT.

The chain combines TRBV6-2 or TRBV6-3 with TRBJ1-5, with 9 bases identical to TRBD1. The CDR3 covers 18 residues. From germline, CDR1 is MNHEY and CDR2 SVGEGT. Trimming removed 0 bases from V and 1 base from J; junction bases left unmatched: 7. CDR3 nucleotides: TGTGCCAGCAGTTACTCAGGGACAGGGAGGATAAGCAATCAGCCCCAGCATTTT. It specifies CASSYSGTGRISNQPQHF.

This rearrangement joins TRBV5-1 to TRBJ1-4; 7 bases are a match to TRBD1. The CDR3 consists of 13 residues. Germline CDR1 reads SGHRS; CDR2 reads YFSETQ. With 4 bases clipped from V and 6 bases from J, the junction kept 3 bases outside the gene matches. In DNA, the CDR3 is TGCGCCAGCAGCCGGGACAGAGATGAAAAACTGTTTTTT. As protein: CASSRDRDEKLFF.

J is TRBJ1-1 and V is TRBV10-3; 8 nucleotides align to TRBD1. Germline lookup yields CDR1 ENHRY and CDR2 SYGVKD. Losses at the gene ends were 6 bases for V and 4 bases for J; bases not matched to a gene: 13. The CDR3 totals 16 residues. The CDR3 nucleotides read TGTGCCATCAGACCCTGGACAGGGAGTGAGGTCACTGAAGCTTTCTTT. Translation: CAIRPWTGSEVTEAFF.

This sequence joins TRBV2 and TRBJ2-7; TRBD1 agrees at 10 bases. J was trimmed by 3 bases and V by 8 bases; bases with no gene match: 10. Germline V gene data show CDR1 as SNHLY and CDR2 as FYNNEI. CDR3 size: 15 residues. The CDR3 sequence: CASGRLGQGNYEQYF. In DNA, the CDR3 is TGTGCCAGCGGACGGCTGGGACAGGGGAACTACGAGCAGTACTTC.

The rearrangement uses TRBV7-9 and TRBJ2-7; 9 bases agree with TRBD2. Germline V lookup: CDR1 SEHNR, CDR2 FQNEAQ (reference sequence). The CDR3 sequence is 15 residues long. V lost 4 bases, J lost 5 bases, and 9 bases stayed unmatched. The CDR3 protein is CASSSRAGGKDEQYF. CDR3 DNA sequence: TGTGCCAGCAGCTCCCGAGCGGGAGGTAAGGACGAGCAGTACTTC.

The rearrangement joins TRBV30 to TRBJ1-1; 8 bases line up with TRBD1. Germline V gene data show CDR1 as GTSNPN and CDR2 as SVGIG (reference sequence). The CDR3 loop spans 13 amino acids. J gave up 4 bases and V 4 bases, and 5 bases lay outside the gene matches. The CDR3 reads CAWTRGPGTEAFF. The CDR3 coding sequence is TGTGCCTGGACCAGGGGGCCGGGCACTGAAGCTTTCTTT.

CDR3 amino acids: CASRTSGEKDEAFF. The CDR3 nucleotides read TGTGCCAGCAGGACCAGTGGGGAGAAGGATGAAGCTTTCTTT. The chain carries TRBV6-6 and TRBJ1-1, with unresolved D. The V and J ends lost 6 bases and 7 bases respectively, with 18 bases between them. The CDR3 sequence is 14 residues long. The germline V gene encodes CDR1 MNHNY and CDR2 SVGAGI (reference sequence).